Below, one T cell receptor (beta chain) is given with its context. The sample is drawn from a study of T-cell memory formation after mild COVID-19. A single record per CDR3 protein comes from TCRdb applying MiXCR to the 5' RACE reads. The sample shows a few hundred thousand distinct CDR3 sequences, about 10% of them seen only once. The length of the CDR3 is 12 residues. CDR1 and CDR2 from the germline V gene are MDHEN and SYDVKM. V lost 2 bases, J lost 6 bases, and 5 bases lay in between. The V and J genes are TRBV28 and TRBJ1-5; D remains unclear. Sequenced material: PBMCs or a T cell subset sorted from them (not recorded which). The clonotype was recovered from a man aged 18 to 35 who had mild COVID-19 (a few samples of this study predate the infection). Cell type and time point are not known. DNA of the CDR3: TGTGCCAGCAGTTTACTCCTTCAGCCCCAGCATTTT. Protein product: CASSLLLQPQHF.